These 12 T cell receptor beta chains were all obtained from the same sample, sequenced in a study of control samples from healthy donors and cancer patients. Measured with immunoSEQ multiplex PCR; TCRdb has only the in-frame clones, and not every one. The sample holds over 150,000 clones, 91% seen once. Sequencing input: blood. The receptors come from a woman in her forties in good health.

V gene TRBV19 combines with J gene TRBJ1-2; D gene uncertain. Germline V gene lookup returns CDR1 LNHDA and CDR2 SQIVND (reference sequence). Trimming took off 2 bases at V and 3 bases at J, with 10 bases between the two ends. CDR3 length equals 14 residues. The CDR3 loop is CASSIRGIHYGYTF. CDR3 in DNA: TGTGCCAGTAGTATAAGAGGGATTCACTATGGCTACACCTTC.

The J gene is TRBJ2-7, the V gene TRBV2; tentatively, D is TRBD1 (7 bases). Germline V lookup: CDR1 SNHLY, CDR2 FYNNEI. The CDR3 consists of 15 residues. Trimming removed 5 bases from V and 1 base from J, with 15 bases in between. CDR3 sequence: CASSSAGQRSYEQYF. CDR3 coding DNA: TGTGCCAGCAGTTCGGCGGGACAGCGATCCTACGAGCAGTACTTC.

This rearrangement joins TRBV13 to TRBJ2-3; TRBD2 might be the D (7 bases). V dropped 5 bases and J dropped 6 bases, with 24 bases sitting between them. The length of the CDR3 is 17 residues. Germline V CDR1 and CDR2: PRHDT, FYEKMQ (reference sequence). The CDR3: CASSPKGPAGALDTQYF. The CDR3 DNA reads TGTGCCAGCAGCCCCAAGGGCCCCGCGGGGGCATTGGATACGCAGTATTTT.

The chain combines TRBV27 with TRBJ1-1; D gene uncertain. The CDR3 has 13 amino acids. Germline V gene sequence: CDR1 MNHEY, CDR2 SMNVEV (reference sequence). Trimming removed 2 bases at V and 4 bases at J, with 8 bases between. Here the CDR3 DNA reads TGTGCCAGCAGTTTAAGGCAATCCACTGAAGCTTTCTTT. It codes for CASSLRQSTEAFF.

This chain connects TRBV27 to TRBJ2-3, with D maybe TRBD1 (5 bases). V shed 5 bases and J shed 0 bases, with 18 bases lying between them. This CDR3 contains 17 residues. Germline V gene sequence: CDR1 MNHEY, CDR2 SMNVEV (reference sequence). The CDR3 region has the DNA TGTGCCAGCAGTCTCACCCGACAGCCTACTAGCACAGATACGCAGTATTTT. This encodes CASSLTRQPTSTDTQYF.

The chain combines TRBV6-5 with TRBJ2-3; the D is unclear. The CDR3 spans 15 residues. Germline values: CDR1 MNHEY, CDR2 SVGAGI. Trimming removed 0 bases from V and 5 bases from J, with 12 bases in between. CDR3 sequence (DNA): TGTGCCAGCAGTTACTCCCCGTATCCTGGAGATACGCAGTATTTT. Translated, it gives CASSYSPYPGDTQYF.

This clone was detected once. This chain uses TRBV11-2 with TRBJ2-5; D unresolved. Germline V lookup: CDR1 SGHAT, CDR2 FQNNGV. V lost 1 base and J lost 1, with 4 bases in between. The CDR3 has 13 amino acids. DNA of the CDR3: TGTGCCAGCAGCTTAGGTCTCCAAGAGACCCAGTACTTC. Protein: CASSLGLQETQYF.

The rearrangement links TRBV5-4 to TRBJ2-5; D gene ambiguous. Germline V gene lookup returns CDR1 SGHNT and CDR2 YYREEE (reference sequence). CDR3 length: 16 residues. Trimming removed 0 bases from V and 1 base from J, with 13 bases in between. The CDR3 protein is CASSLGGGRRQETQYF. For the CDR3, the DNA is TGTGCCAGCAGCTTGGGAGGTGGGCGGCGCCAAGAGACCCAGTACTTC.

This rearrangement joins TRBV27 to TRBJ2-1; either TRBD1 or TRBD2 may supply D (5 bases each). Trimming shortened V by 3 bases and J by 5 bases, and 11 bases separated the two germline ends. Per germline, CDR1 MNHEY and CDR2 SMNVEV (reference sequence). The CDR3 extends over 14 amino acids. The CDR3 sequence: CASSFGVGDNEQFF. Written as DNA, the CDR3 is TGTGCCAGCAGTTTTGGGGTGGGGGACAATGAGCAGTTCTTC.

This rearrangement joins TRBV6-2 or TRBV6-3 to TRBJ2-6, with D possibly being TRBD1 (6 bases). The CDR3 is 16 amino acids. Trimming left V 6 bases short and J 0 bases short, with 12 bases between. The germline V gene encodes CDR1 MNHEY and CDR2 SVGEGT. CDR3 in amino acids: CASSPGTLSGANVLTF. CDR3 nucleotides: TGTGCCAGCAGCCCCGGGACACTCTCTGGGGCCAACGTCCTGACTTTC.

The CDR3 loop is CASSESVGLGNYGYTF. The CDR3, as DNA: TGTGCCAGCAGTGAGTCTGTGGGACTGGGAAACTATGGCTACACCTTC. This chain links TRBV6-4 with TRBJ1-2; maybe TRBD1 (5 bases). V dropped 3 bases and J dropped 2 bases, with 16 bases sitting between them. This CDR3 is built from 16 residues. Germline CDR1 is MRHNA and CDR2 is SNTAGT.

The chain uses TRBV7-7 and TRBJ1-2; D unclear. V was clipped by 10 bases and J by 4 bases, with 16 bases between them. CDR1 is SSHAT, CDR2 FNYEAQ, per germline (reference sequence). The CDR3 sequence is 13 residues long. CDR3 protein: CANLYQFSYGYTF. Here the CDR3 DNA reads TGTGCCAACCTCTATCAATTTTCCTATGGCTACACCTTC.